The 29 T cell receptor beta chains below all came from one sample that was sequenced in a study of blood T cell repertoires in COVID-19. Assay used: immunoSEQ multiplex PCR; TCRdb lists only in-frame clones, some missing. The repertoire has tens of thousands of clones, 80% to 90% of them found once; the top ten carry over 10%. The specimen was peripheral blood. Receptors were obtained from a woman at least 80 years old with acute or convalescent COVID-19.

V usage is TRBV7-9 and J usage is TRBJ2-3; D call uncertain. V was clipped by 1 base and J by 4 bases, with 9 bases between them. CDR3 size: 14 residues. In germline, CDR1 is SEHNR, CDR2 FQNEAQ (reference sequence). DNA for the CDR3: TGTGCCAGCAGCTTAGAACTGCTGGCAGATACGCAGTATTTT. Translation: CASSLELLADTQYF. The full variable domain, its missing parts supplied by reference TRBV7-9 and TRBJ2-3, is DTGVSQNPRHKITKRGQNVTFRCDPISEHNRLYWYRQTLGQGPEFLTYFQNEAQLEKSRLLSDRFSAERPKGSFSTLEIQRTEQGDSAMYLCASSLELLADTQYFGPGTRLTVL.

V is TRBV7-9 and J is TRBJ2-1; 9 nucleotides agree with TRBD2. With 0 bases clipped from V and 3 bases from J, the junction kept 0 bases outside the gene matches. Looked up from germline, CDR1 is SEHNR and CDR2 is FQNEAQ (reference sequence). The CDR3 has 15 amino acids. In DNA, the CDR3 is TGTGCCAGCAGCTTAGCGCGGGGGGGCTACAATGAGCAGTTCTTC. Translation gives CASSLARGGYNEQFF. The whole variable domain, remainder taken from reference TRBV7-9 and TRBJ2-1, is DTGVSQNPRHKITKRGQNVTFRCDPISEHNRLYWYRQTLGQGPEFLTYFQNEAQLEKSRLLSDRFSAERPKGSFSTLEIQRTEQGDSAMYLCASSLARGGYNEQFFGPGTRLTVL.

The J gene is TRBJ1-4, the V gene TRBV9; TRBD1 matches 7 bases. The CDR3 consists of 16 residues. V shed 3 bases, J shed 0 bases, and the junction held 5 bases outside the gene matches. Germline CDR1 reads SGDLS; CDR2 reads YYNGEE. The CDR3 DNA is TGTGCCAGCAGCGCGTACAGGGGAGCAACTAATGAAAAACTGTTTTTT. Amino acid sequence: CASSAYRGATNEKLFF.

The chain is built from TRBV5-1 and TRBJ1-1, with 7 nucleotides matching TRBD1. The CDR3 is 14 residues long. Germline trimming cut 0 bases from V and 7 bases from J; bases unmatched to any gene: 6. Germline CDR1 reads SGHRS; CDR2 reads YFSETQ. The DNA of the CDR3 is TGCGCCAGCAGCTTGGAAGCCAGGGGGAATGAAGCTTTCTTT. Amino acid sequence: CASSLEARGNEAFF.

V and J are TRBV11-2 and TRBJ2-2, with 8 bases fitting TRBD1. V shed 3 bases and J 7 bases; nucleotides not matched to a gene: 4. CDR1 and CDR2 (germline): SGHAT, FQNNGV. CDR3 size: 14 residues. CDR3 sequence (DNA): TGTGCCAGCAGCTTCGGACAGGGTGGCGGGGAGCTGTTTTTT. As protein: CASSFGQGGGELFF.

CDR3 sequence (DNA): TGCGCCAGCAGCCCGACACGGCGGGAGCTGTTTTTT. It codes for CASSPTRRELFF. This chain joins TRBV5-1 and TRBJ2-2; D is unresolved. With 4 bases removed from V and 9 bases from J, the gap between germline ends came to 10 bases. There are 12 residues in the CDR3. Germline V gene data show CDR1 as SGHRS and CDR2 as YFSETQ.

This clone was observed a handful of times. The V call is TRBV5-1, the J call TRBJ1-4; 7 bases agree with TRBD1. The germline V gene has CDR1 SGHRS and CDR2 YFSETQ. V was pared by 0 bases and J by 3 bases, with 5 bases of the junction left unmatched. The CDR3 has 16 amino acids. CDR3 region: CASSLGDSAANEKLFF. In DNA, the CDR3 is TGCGCCAGCAGCTTGGGGGACAGTGCCGCTAATGAAAAACTGTTTTTT.

V gene TRBV13 combines with J gene TRBJ1-2; 9 bases match TRBD1. The CDR3 is 18 residues long. V lost 2 bases to trimming and J lost 4 bases; unmatched junction nucleotides: 14. Germline loops: CDR1 PRHDT, CDR2 FYEKMQ (reference sequence). CDR3 DNA sequence: TGTGCCAGCAGCTTAACAGGGGGCGCAAACACCCCGTTCTATGGCTACACCTTC. As protein: CASSLTGGANTPFYGYTF.

This clone was picked up one time. The chain links TRBV15 to TRBJ2-7; 9 bases match TRBD1. J gave up 3 bases and V 1 base, and 10 bases lay outside the gene matches. CDR3 length equals 17 residues. The germline V gene encodes CDR1 LNHNV and CDR2 YYDKDF (reference sequence). CDR3 loop: CATSRALGTGPLYEQYF. CDR3 in DNA: TGTGCCACCAGCAGAGCCCTTGGGACAGGGCCTCTCTACGAGCAGTACTTC.

This clone was observed a handful of times. The chain recombines TRBV6-5 with TRBJ2-7; 11 bases line up with TRBD1. CDR3 length equals 15 residues. After removal of 5 bases from V and 0 bases from J, the junction contained 3 bases not matched to a gene. Germline loops: CDR1 MNHEY, CDR2 SVGAGI. The CDR3 is CASSKGTGGSYEQYF. DNA of the CDR3: TGTGCCAGCAGTAAGGGGACAGGGGGCTCCTACGAGCAGTACTTC.

This sequence joins TRBV29-1 and TRBJ2-3; 10 bases agree with TRBD2. The V and J ends lost 4 bases and 3 bases, in that order; junction bases with no gene match: 4. CDR3 length equals 14 residues. Germline loops: CDR1 SQVTM, CDR2 ANQGSEA. CDR3 DNA sequence: TGCAGCGTTGGTAGCGGGGGGCCGACAGATACGCAGTATTTT. This codes for CSVGSGGPTDTQYF.

The chain combines TRBV11-3 with TRBJ2-7, with a possible D match to TRBD1 (6 bases). V was cut by 5 bases and J by 2 bases, with 10 bases left in between. Germline V gives CDR1 SGHNT, CDR2 YENEEA. This CDR3 region has 13 residues. The CDR3 sequence: CASSPGAPYEQYF. Here the CDR3 DNA reads TGTGCCAGCAGCCCAGGGGCGCCCTACGAGCAGTACTTC.

The V gene is TRBV30, the J gene TRBJ1-1; 7 positions match TRBD1. Germline assignment: CDR1 GTSNPN and CDR2 SVGIG (reference sequence). J was trimmed by 2 bases and V by 5 bases; bases with no gene match: 5. The CDR3 consists of 13 residues. The CDR3 DNA reads TGTGCCTGGGAGAGACAGGGTAACACTGAAGCTTTCTTT. It codes for CAWERQGNTEAFF. The full variable domain, in which reference TRBV30 and TRBJ1-1 provide the parts outside the CDR3, is SQTIHQWPATLVQPVGSPLSLECTVEGTSNPNLYWYRQAAGRGLQLLFYSVGIGQISSEVPQNLSASRPQDRQFILSSKKLLLSDSGFYLCAWERQGNTEAFFGQGTRLTVV.

The genes are TRBV11-3 and TRBJ1-1; D is ambiguous. The CDR3 is made up of 16 amino acids. Germline V CDR1 and CDR2: SGHNT, YENEEA. V was pared by 6 bases and J by 0 bases, with 17 bases between. The CDR3 DNA is TGTGCCAGCAGGAAAGCGTCTGGACTCATGAACACTGAAGCTTTCTTT. Residues: CASRKASGLMNTEAFF.

The V and J genes are TRBV5-6 and TRBJ2-3; 8 positions match TRBD2. The germline gives CDR1 SGHDT, CDR2 YYEEEE. J lost 7 bases, V lost 4 bases, and 20 bases had no gene match. The length of the CDR3 is 18 residues. CDR3 sequence (DNA): TGTGCCAGCAGCCACTTCCCCTCCCGGGCGGGGGGTGAACATACGCAGTATTTT. Residues: CASSHFPSRAGGEHTQYF.

This clone came up once. This chain links TRBV7-2 with TRBJ2-3; TRBD2 agrees at 16 bases. The CDR3 totals 16 residues. V gave up 5 bases and J gave up 5 bases; unmatched junction bases: 4. The germline CDR1 and CDR2 sequences are SGHTA and FQGNSA. The CDR3 is CASSKGLAGGIDTQYF. In DNA form, the CDR3 reads TGTGCCAGCAGCAAGGGACTAGCGGGGGGGATAGATACGCAGTATTTT.

This clone was detected a few times. The V and J genes are TRBV14 and TRBJ2-7, with D unresolved. V was shortened by 0 bases and J by 9 bases, with 9 bases between the two germline ends. CDR1 and CDR2 (germline): SGHDN, FVKESK. This CDR3 contains 12 residues. The CDR3 coding sequence is TGTGCCAGCAGCCAAGACCTTAATCGGCAGTACTTC. This gives the protein CASSQDLNRQYF.

CDR3 protein: CASSLEGRTYEQYF. The CDR3 DNA reads TGTGCCAGCAGTTTGGAGGGTCGGACCTACGAGCAGTACTTC. The chain recombines TRBV27 with TRBJ2-7, with D possibly TRBD2 on 6 matching bases. CDR3 length: 14 amino acids. Deletions cut 3 bases from V and 2 bases from J, with 11 bases between. Germline V gene sequence: CDR1 MNHEY, CDR2 SMNVEV (reference sequence).

This chain links TRBV20-1 with TRBJ2-5; the match to TRBD1 covers 7 bases. CDR3 length equals 15 residues. J was trimmed by 10 bases and V by 3 bases; bases with no gene match: 17. The V gene's germline CDR1 is DFQATT and CDR2 SNEGSKA (reference sequence). In DNA, the CDR3 is TGCAGTGCTAGTGGAAGGGGGACAGCAAGTGGAGTCCAGTACTTC. As protein: CSASGRGTASGVQYF.

The V gene is TRBV24-1, the J gene TRBJ2-1, with D possibly TRBD1 on 5 matching bases. With 8 bases removed from V and 3 bases from J, the gap between germline ends came to 13 bases. There are 14 residues in the CDR3. Germline CDR1 reads KGHDR; CDR2 reads SFDVKD. The CDR3 DNA is TGTGCCACCAAAGGACATGACATCTACAATGAGCAGTTCTTC. Encoded protein: CATKGHDIYNEQFF.

V is TRBV9 and J is TRBJ1-2; D gene unclear. V was cut by 3 bases and J by 6 bases, with 15 bases left in between. The CDR3 is 14 amino acids. Germline V gene data show CDR1 as SGDLS and CDR2 as YYNGEE. CDR3 in amino acids: CASSAGTSGNGYTF. The CDR3 coding sequence is TGTGCCAGCAGCGCCGGTACCAGCGGTAATGGCTACACCTTC.

The chain links TRBV2 to TRBJ2-7; tentative D call: TRBD2 (5 bases). Germline V gives CDR1 SNHLY, CDR2 FYNNEI. The length of the CDR3 is 14 residues. V was trimmed by 7 bases and J by 6 bases, leaving 19 bases between them. Here the CDR3 DNA reads TGTGCCAGCAATCCCAGAGGGCGACGAACCGAGCAGTACTTC. Its translation: CASNPRGRRTEQYF.

This chain uses TRBV9 with TRBJ2-3; TRBD2 matches at 9 bases. The CDR3 spans 16 residues. Germline CDR1 and CDR2: SGDLS and YYNGEE. The V segment lost 3 bases and the J segment 0 bases; nucleotides outside the gene matches: 5. The CDR3 loop reads CASSGGLAESTDTQYF. The CDR3 coding sequence is TGTGCCAGCAGCGGGGGACTAGCAGAGAGCACAGATACGCAGTATTTT.

The rearrangement uses TRBV12-5 and TRBJ1-5; D not resolved. Trimming shortened V by 5 bases and J by 11 bases, and 13 bases separated the two germline ends. CDR3 length: 12 residues. CDR1 LGHNT and CDR2 FRNRAP come from the germline V gene. The DNA of the CDR3 is TGTGCTAGTGGTCTGAACTCTATGGCCCAGCATTTT. Translated: CASGLNSMAQHF.

The rearrangement uses TRBV3-1 (or the pseudogene TRBV3-2) and TRBJ1-1; no reliable D call. V was clipped by 1 base and J by 4 bases, with 7 bases between them. Per the germline V gene, CDR1 is LGHDT and CDR2 is YNNKEL (reference sequence). The CDR3 spans 13 residues. CDR3: CASSQVRGTEAFF. The CDR3 nucleotides read TGTGCCAGCAGCCAAGTCCGGGGCACTGAAGCTTTCTTT.

This chain joins TRBV27 and TRBJ2-4, with TRBD2 matching over 9 bases. The germline gives CDR1 MNHEY, CDR2 SMNVEV (reference sequence). The CDR3 has 15 amino acids. After removal of 1 base from V and 7 bases from J, the junction contained 5 bases not matched to a gene. The CDR3 bases are TGTGCCAGCAGTTTATATCCTAGCGGGAATAACATTCAGTACTTC. Its protein is CASSLYPSGNNIQYF.

The table lists this clone with a count of one. The rearrangement links TRBV9 to TRBJ2-5, with 11 nucleotides matching TRBD2. V gave up 2 bases and J gave up 5 bases; unmatched junction bases: 8. This CDR3 comprises 16 residues. The germline gives CDR1 SGDLS, CDR2 YYNGEE. The CDR3 here is CASSVSGGASKETQYF. CDR3 nucleotide sequence: TGTGCCAGCAGCGTTAGCGGGGGGGCATCTAAGGAGACCCAGTACTTC.

The V gene is TRBV4-1, the J gene TRBJ2-7, with D maybe TRBD1 (6 bases). The CDR3 extends over 15 amino acids. The germline V and J ends were trimmed by 1 base and 9 bases, with 19 bases remaining between them. CDR1 and CDR2 from the germline V gene are MGHRA and YSYEKL. The CDR3 region is CASSQAPGAQGVQYF. The DNA for the CDR3 is TGCGCCAGCAGCCAAGCCCCGGGTGCACAGGGTGTGCAGTACTTC.

V gene TRBV6-5 combines with J gene TRBJ1-1; D remains unclear. V was pared by 11 bases and J by 4 bases, with 11 bases between. Germline V gene lookup returns CDR1 MNHEY and CDR2 SVGAGI. The CDR3 has 11 amino acids. The CDR3 DNA reads TGTGCCGTCCGGGGAGCCACTGAAGCTTTCTTT. Encoded protein: CAVRGATEAFF.